The sequence of this T cell receptor (beta chain) was determined in a study of post-analysis software for immune sequencing data (dated by TCRdb to 2014 to 2015). The study in broad terms: Relapsing-remitting, secondary progressive and progressive-relapsing multiple sclerosis were recorded as disease courses, and subtype annotation was lacking for some patients. The multiple sclerosis patient repertoires were compared with roughly twelve previously published healthy control repertoires from donors aged roughly 6 to 25 years. A subset of samples was prepared in parallel using single-end sample barcoding, then pooled and co-amplified after Illumina adapter ligation. What the study reported, not specific to this receptor: The multiple sclerosis patient group was slightly younger than the control group. Direct clustering with F measure revealed strong co-clustering of samples prepared in the same batch, which led to a batch-effect correction. Compared with controls, multiple sclerosis patients had significantly lower normalized Chao1 diversity, a finding suggesting substantial peripheral T-cell clonal expansion. Significantly higher frequencies in patients than in controls were found for several TRBV segments, including TRBV5-6, TRBV5-1 and TRBV20-1.

To demonstrate the VDJtools post-analysis software, the study profiled TCR beta repertoires from the peripheral blood of about a dozen young patients with multiple sclerosis. The multiple sclerosis patients were children and adolescents ranging in age from about 6 to 17 years. Turning to this clonotype: No cognate antigen has been identified for it. Base qualities are missing; no much larger clone stands one base away.

Libraries were prepared through PCR. The instrument was an Illumina HiSeq 2500. Unique molecular identifiers were incorporated into TCR beta cDNA libraries to reduce PCR and sequencing biases. Per 1 to 10 million input T cells, roughly 0.5 million cDNA molecules were obtained, such that each molecule approximated one T cell. The patient libraries were prepared and sequenced using the same protocol as the earlier healthy control dataset. Samples belonging to the same batch were prepared together, multiplexed and sequenced on a shared HiSeq lane. As for the authors' bioinformatics: MIGEC was used to process the raw barcoded reads, and molecular identifier groups with only a single read were discarded before consensus assembly and CDR3 extraction. VDJtools was used for post-analysis of the clonotype tables, and diversity was normalized by down-sampling every dataset to the size of the smallest sample. In repertoire overlap clustering, CDR3 amino acid sequences, but not nucleotide sequences, were matched to correct batch-related cross-sample contamination. TCRdb ran its own pipeline on the public reads, namely fastp trimming at Q25 and MiXCR clone calling, and kept in-frame beta chains. Each entry is one CDR3 protein sequence, shown with its most common DNA and genes. These V and J calls derive from TCRdb rather than the authors' analysis. This sample is represented by hundreds of thousands of distinct CDR3 sequences; approximately 59% of them were singletons. The leading ten clones occupy approximately 11% of the sample.

Germline trimming: 3 bases from V, 2 bases from J; junction bases outside gene matches: 13. The CDR3 contains 18 residues, cysteine and phenylalanine counted. Kept here is only the CDR3 DNA, which spans 54 bases and is read in frame from base 1. The germline V gene provides CDR1 SGHRS and CDR2 YFSETQ. The receptor was isolated from a girl aged 2 to 10 with multiple sclerosis. Recombination connected TRBV5-1 to TRBJ2-3; TRBD2 lines up with 9 middle nucleotides. The specimen sequenced was blood. For the CDR3, the sequence is CASSSARGRAGDTDTQYF. The nucleotide sequence reads as follows: TGCGCCAGCAGCTCTGCGCGCGGGAGGGCCGGAGACACAGATACGCAGTATTTT.